This T cell receptor (beta chain) is from a study of blood T cells in healthy people across ages. Study-wide results and caveats: Diversity figures derived from one million T cells were judged to underestimate the true value.

Through a sample-barcoded 5' primer and a J-beta primer mix, a second PCR was run for roughly 7 to 11 cycles. Every cDNA molecule carried a tag from a template-switch adaptor bearing 12 random nucleotides. TCRdb called the 5' RACE reads again in MiXCR, with one record for every CDR3 protein. The sample shows about a million distinct CDR3 sequences, roughly half of them seen only once. In regard to this clonotype: Its target is not known.

Trimming took 5 bases from V and 9 from J; bases not matched to a gene: 9. Germline lookup yields CDR1 MNHEY and CDR2 SVGEGT. The CDR3 totals 15 residues. Each donor was a healthy Caucasian individual from Russia, aged roughly 6 to 90. Sequenced material: blood. J is TRBJ2-1 and V is TRBV6-2 or TRBV6-3; 11 bases line up with TRBD1. The clonotype originates from a woman in her sixties in good health. The CDR3: CASSLGQGVFGEQFF. The CDR3 DNA reads as TGTGCCAGCAGTCTGGGACAGGGGGTTTTCGGTGAGCAGTTCTTC.